This T cell receptor beta chain was documented in a study of T-cell memory formation after mild COVID-19. This clonotype was counted only a few times. Constant-segment primers and 5'RACE yielded cDNA libraries for TCR alpha and TCR beta, each carrying sample barcodes and UMIs. MiXCR, applied by TCRdb to the 5' RACE reads, yields one record per CDR3 protein. The sample contains fewer than 250,000 distinct CDR3 sequences, roughly 27% of which appear only once. The sample consisted of PBMCs or a T cell subset sorted from them (not recorded which). This clonotype was sampled from an adult woman who had mild COVID-19 (a few samples of this study predate the infection). Cell type and time point are not known.

Here the CDR3 reads CASSYSGYPAQYF. For the CDR3, the DNA is TGTGCCAGCAGTTACTCGGGCTACCCGGCCCAGTACTTC. The gene calls are TRBV6-2 or TRBV6-3 and TRBJ2-5; D unclear. Germline V gene sequence: CDR1 MNHEY, CDR2 SVGEGT. This CDR3 has 13 amino acids. The ends were cut back, 0 bases at V and 9 bases at J, with 11 bases in the middle.